This T cell receptor beta chain originates from a study of blood T cell repertoires in COVID-19 (dated by TCRdb to about 2020). With regard to the full study: Collaborator samples came from the United States, Italy and Spain and covered acute and convalescent phases of COVID-19. The prospective study material was composed of cDNA or gDNA derived from T cells, B-cell-depleted T cells, or PBMCs. The dataset comprised deeply sampled blood TCRbeta repertoires from subjects exposed to, actively infected with, or recovered from COVID-19. The repertoires were released in a freely available public database meant as a resource for research on the immune response to SARS-CoV-2. Samples came from the ongoing ImmuneRACE study (first 160 participants) plus 1,254 subjects from 6 global collaborators. A de-identified subject ID, COVID-19 status, age in years and sex were almost always included in the sample metadata. Where available, HLA class I and class II types were obtained from metadata supplied by the sample provider rather than from assay-based typing. Broad study findings and their caveats: Clinical and demographic metadata were provided uncurated, with the amount varying by source and participant.

Note on this clone: The antigen this receptor binds is unknown. Per-base quality was not reported, and no clone a single base away is much larger than it.

Collaborating institutions collected whole blood in K2EDTA tubes following their own protocols. For TCRbeta analysis, collaborator samples were shipped as frozen whole blood, as isolated PBMCs, or as DNA extracted from either sample type. Reading the germline V gene gives CDR1 SGHRS and CDR2 YFSETQ. From the cysteine up to the phenylalanine, the CDR3 has a length of 13 residues. Only CDR3 DNA is held: 39 bases, read in frame from base 1. Trimming takes 0 bases from V and 9 bases from J, and the germline ends sit 7 bases apart. The immunoSEQ Assay, a bias-controlled multiplex PCR, was used to amplify TCRbeta CDR3 regions from genomic DNA. The paper's data handling went like this. Within the assay, amplification of reference gene primers was used to estimate how many nucleated cells each sample contained. To quantify the absolute abundance of each unique TCRbeta CDR3 rearrangement, sequence reads were collapsed and filtered. For each sample, productive Simpson clonality was calculated by taking the square root of Simpson's diversity index across productive rearrangements. Not all clones reach the TCRdb copy of this immuneACCESS table, which keeps in-frame sequences only. Checked studies attribute under half of the gap to unresolved V genes and leave the rest unexplained. D and trimming come from the DNA, and the V and J calls and clone size come from that table. For this sample the table gives 160,000 or so clones, of which roughly 90% were detected only once. Approximately 2.9% of the sample goes to the ten largest clones.

The sequenced material came from peripheral blood. The chain employs TRBV5-1 and TRBJ1-6, with the D segment identity uncertain. The TCR originated in a man aged 55 to 69 with acute or convalescent COVID-19. The CDR3 reads as follows: CASSLASRSPLHF. DNA sequence: TGCGCCAGCAGCTTGGCCTCCCGTTCACCCCTCCACTTT.